This TCR beta chain is from a study of T cell responses to AZD1222 COVID-19 vaccine. V lost 1 base and J lost 6; bases outside the gene matches: 11. The CDR3 totals 17 residues. Germline CDR1 reads LGHDT; CDR2 reads YNNKEL (reference sequence). Turning to this clone: Antigen unknown.

General observations from the study: Two AZD1222 doses significantly raised spike-specific TCR breadth and depth over controls. Mapped onto spike, vaccine-associated CD4 TCRs spanned it and were dominant at 160-218 and 743-854.

Produced via immunoSEQ multiplex PCR; TCRdb's table is partial and in-frame only. In the table there are roughly 140,000 clones, around nine tenths of which are singletons. The V and J genes are TRBV3-1 (or the pseudogene TRBV3-2) and TRBJ2-5, with 10 bases identical to TRBD2. Here the sequenced sample was peripheral blood, taken on day 0 of AZD1222 vaccination. The source is an adult in good health. CDR3 nucleotide sequence: TGTGCCAGCAGCCAAGGCATACTAGCGGGATCAGTGAAGACCCAGTACTTC. Translated: CASSQGILAGSVKTQYF.